This T cell receptor beta chain was sequenced during a study of T cell responses to AZD1222 COVID-19 vaccine. Assay used: immunoSEQ multiplex PCR; TCRdb lists only in-frame clones, some missing. The repertoire holds 94,000 or so clones, with about 89% as singletons. With 7 bases removed from V and 0 bases from J, the gap between germline ends came to 15 bases. The CDR3 spans 15 residues. Germline CDR1 is SNHLY and CDR2 is FYNNEI. The rearrangement uses TRBV2 and TRBJ1-2; D not resolved. The clonotype comes from an adult in good health. The material was peripheral blood, obtained on day 0 of AZD1222 vaccination. CDR3 residues: CASKVTLDANYGYTF. CDR3 DNA: TGTGCCAGCAAGGTAACACTCGATGCTAACTATGGCTACACCTTC.